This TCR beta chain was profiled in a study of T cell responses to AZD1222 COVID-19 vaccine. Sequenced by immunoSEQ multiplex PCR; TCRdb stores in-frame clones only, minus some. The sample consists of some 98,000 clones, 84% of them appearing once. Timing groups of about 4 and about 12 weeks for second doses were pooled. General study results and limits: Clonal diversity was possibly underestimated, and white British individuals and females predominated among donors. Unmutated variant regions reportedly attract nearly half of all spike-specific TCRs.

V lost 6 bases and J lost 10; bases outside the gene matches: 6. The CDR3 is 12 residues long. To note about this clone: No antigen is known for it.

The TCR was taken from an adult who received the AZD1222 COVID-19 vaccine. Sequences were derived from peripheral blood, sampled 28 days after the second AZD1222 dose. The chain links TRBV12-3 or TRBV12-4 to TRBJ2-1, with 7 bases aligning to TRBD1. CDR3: CASRQGTWEQFF. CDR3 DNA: TGTGCCAGCAGACAGGGGACGTGGGAGCAGTTCTTC.